This T cell receptor (beta chain) was recorded in a study of shared clonotypes between healthy human individuals. The investigators split CD4+ cells into a CD45RA+ naive subset and a CD45RA-negative memory subset. Clones were read by immunoSEQ multiplex PCR, and TCRdb kept only the in-frame ones, dropping some. This table has some 1.5 million clones, approximately 97% appearing once. As regards this clone: The target antigen is unknown. The sample contains more than one DNA sequence encoding this CDR3.

Per germline, CDR1 SGHNT and CDR2 YENEEA. V was shortened by 1 base and J by 4 bases, with 6 bases between the two germline ends. This CDR3 region has 13 residues. Findings and limits, study-wide: Clonotype sharing among donors likely depends on sequencing depth. When naive CD4 clonotypes were compared across a few donors, approximately 5% were shared.

Input material: naive CD4+ T cells sorted from blood. Subset noted: CD45RA+ positively selected. The chain uses TRBV11-3 and TRBJ2-3; D ambiguous. The clonotype originates from a man aged 25 to 40 in good health. As DNA, the CDR3 is TGTGCCAGCAGCTTAGGCGGAGCAGATACGCAGTATTTT. It specifies CASSLGGADTQYF.